This TCR beta chain was captured in a study of cytomegalovirus exposure and HLA in healthy donors. This PCR relied on a set of 60 Vbeta primers and 13 Jbeta primers. Clones were sequenced by immunoSEQ multiplex PCR, and TCRdb holds only the in-frame ones, with some missing. The sample yields 70,000 to 80,000 clones, nearly 80% seen once. With 0 bases clipped from V and 7 bases from J, the junction kept 8 bases outside the gene matches. This CDR3 is built from 16 residues. Germline assignment: CDR1 LGHNA and CDR2 YSLEER. With regard to this clone: Its specificity is not known.

The study's findings and limits: Rare TCR sequences predominated, though certain public TCRs were found in many donors. Later work showed greater clonal expansion in HLA-associated TCR beta chains than in equally common others.

The sequenced material came from PBMCs. The TCR originated in a woman in her thirties or forties in good health and CMV-seropositive. V gene TRBV4-3 combines with J gene TRBJ2-1; 8 bases are a match to TRBD2. CDR3 region: CASSQDMRRGANEQFF. CDR3 bases: TGCGCCAGCAGCCAAGATATGAGGCGGGGGGCGAATGAGCAGTTCTTC.